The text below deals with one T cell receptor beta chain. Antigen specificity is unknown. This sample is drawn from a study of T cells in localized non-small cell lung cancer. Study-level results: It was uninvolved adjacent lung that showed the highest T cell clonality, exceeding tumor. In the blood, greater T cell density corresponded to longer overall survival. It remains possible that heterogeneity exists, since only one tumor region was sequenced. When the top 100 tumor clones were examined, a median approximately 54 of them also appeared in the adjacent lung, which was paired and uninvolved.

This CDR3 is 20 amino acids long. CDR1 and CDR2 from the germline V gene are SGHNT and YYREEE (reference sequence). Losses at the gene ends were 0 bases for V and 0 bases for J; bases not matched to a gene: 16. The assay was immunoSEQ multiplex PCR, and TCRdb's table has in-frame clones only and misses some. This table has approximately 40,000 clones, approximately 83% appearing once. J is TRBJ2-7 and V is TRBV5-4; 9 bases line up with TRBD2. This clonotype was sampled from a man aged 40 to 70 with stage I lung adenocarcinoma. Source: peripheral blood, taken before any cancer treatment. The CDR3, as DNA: TGTGCCAGCAGCTTGGCCCGGAGGACTAGCGCTAAACTCCTCTCCTACGAGCAGTACTTC. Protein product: CASSLARRTSAKLLSYEQYF.